This TCR beta chain appears in the sequencing data of a study of control samples from healthy donors and cancer patients. Trimming stripped 2 bases from V and 3 bases from J, with 10 bases between. This CDR3 is built from 14 residues. CDR1 and CDR2 from the germline V gene are MNHEY and SVGEGT. Produced via immunoSEQ multiplex PCR; TCRdb's table is partial and in-frame only. This sample carries about 180,000 clones, more than 90% of them seen once, and the ten largest clones take roughly 1.5%. The receptor's source is a man in his thirties or forties in good health. The sample taken for sequencing was blood. The chain recombines TRBV6-2 or TRBV6-3 with TRBJ1-2; D gene ambiguous. The CDR3 nucleotides read TGTGCCAGCAGTTACCAGGAGGGCCACTATGGCTACACCTTC. Translating gives CASSYQEGHYGYTF.